This note documents a single T cell receptor beta chain sequence. The antigen is unknown. This sample is part of a study of OX40 agonist ivuxolimab in advanced cancers. V was pared by 3 bases and J by 5 bases, with 14 bases between. CDR1 is MDHEN, CDR2 SYDVKM, per germline. The CDR3 runs 14 residues. The assay was immunoSEQ multiplex PCR, and TCRdb's table has in-frame clones only and misses some. The sample carries approximately 45,000 clones, about nine tenths recorded once. Study-level findings and limits: Among the least clonally expanded were partial responders at 0.1-3.0 mg/kg.

Sequencing used CD4+ or CD8+ T cells sorted from blood, obtained in a trial of the OX40 agonist ivuxolimab. This clonotype originated in an adult with an advanced solid tumor such as melanoma, head and neck, liver or kidney cancer. The V gene is TRBV28, the J gene TRBJ2-7; no definite D call. The CDR3 DNA sequence: TGTGCCAGCAGTTTGGAAACTTCCAACAACGAGCAGTACTTC. As protein: CASSLETSNNEQYF.